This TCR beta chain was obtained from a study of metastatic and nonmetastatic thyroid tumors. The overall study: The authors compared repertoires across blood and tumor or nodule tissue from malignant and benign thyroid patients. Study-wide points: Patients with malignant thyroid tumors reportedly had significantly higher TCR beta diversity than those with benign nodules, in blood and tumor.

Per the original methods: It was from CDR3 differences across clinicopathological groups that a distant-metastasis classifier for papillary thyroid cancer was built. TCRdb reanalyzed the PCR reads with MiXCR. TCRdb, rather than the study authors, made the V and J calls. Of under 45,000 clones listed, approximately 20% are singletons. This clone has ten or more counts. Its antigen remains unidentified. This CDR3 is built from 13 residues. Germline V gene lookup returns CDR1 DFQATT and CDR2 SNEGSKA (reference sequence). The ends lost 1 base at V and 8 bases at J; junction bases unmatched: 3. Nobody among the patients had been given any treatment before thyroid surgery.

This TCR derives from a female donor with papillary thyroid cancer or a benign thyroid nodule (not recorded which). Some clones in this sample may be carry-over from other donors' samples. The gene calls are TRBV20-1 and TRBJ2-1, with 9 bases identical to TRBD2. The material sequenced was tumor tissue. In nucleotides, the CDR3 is TGCAGTGCTAGAGGTAGCGGGGGCGATGAGCAGTTCTTC. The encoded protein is CSARGSGGDEQFF.